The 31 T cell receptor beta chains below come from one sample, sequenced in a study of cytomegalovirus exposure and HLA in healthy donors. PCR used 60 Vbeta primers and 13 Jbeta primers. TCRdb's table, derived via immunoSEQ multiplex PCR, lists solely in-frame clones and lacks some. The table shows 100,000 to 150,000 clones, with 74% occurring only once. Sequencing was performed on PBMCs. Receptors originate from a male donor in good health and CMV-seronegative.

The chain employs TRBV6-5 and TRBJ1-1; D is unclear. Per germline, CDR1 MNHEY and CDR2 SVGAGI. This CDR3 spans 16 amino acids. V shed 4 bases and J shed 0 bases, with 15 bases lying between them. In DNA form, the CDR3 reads TGTGCCAGCAGTTCTAGAATCGTCGGGATGAACACTGAAGCTTTCTTT. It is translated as CASSSRIVGMNTEAFF.

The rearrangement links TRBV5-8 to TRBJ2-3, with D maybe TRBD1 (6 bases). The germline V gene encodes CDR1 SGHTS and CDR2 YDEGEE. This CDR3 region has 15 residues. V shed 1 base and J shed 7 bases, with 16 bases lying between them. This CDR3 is CASSLSQGLIYTQYF. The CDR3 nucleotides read TGTGCCAGCAGCTTGTCCCAGGGGCTCATATATACGCAGTATTTT.

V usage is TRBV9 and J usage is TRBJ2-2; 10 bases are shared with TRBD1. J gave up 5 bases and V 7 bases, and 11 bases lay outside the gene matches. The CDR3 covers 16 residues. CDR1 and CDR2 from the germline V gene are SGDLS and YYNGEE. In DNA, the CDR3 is TGTGCCAGCCGGAGGTCCGGGACAGGGGATACCGGGGAGCTGTTTTTT. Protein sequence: CASRRSGTGDTGELFF.

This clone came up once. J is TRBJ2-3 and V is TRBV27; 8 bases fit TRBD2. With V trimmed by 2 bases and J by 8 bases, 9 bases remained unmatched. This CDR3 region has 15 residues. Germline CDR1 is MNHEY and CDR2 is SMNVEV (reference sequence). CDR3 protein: CASSLGTRPGVTQYF. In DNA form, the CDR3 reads TGTGCCAGCAGTTTAGGGACTAGGCCGGGGGTTACGCAGTATTTT.

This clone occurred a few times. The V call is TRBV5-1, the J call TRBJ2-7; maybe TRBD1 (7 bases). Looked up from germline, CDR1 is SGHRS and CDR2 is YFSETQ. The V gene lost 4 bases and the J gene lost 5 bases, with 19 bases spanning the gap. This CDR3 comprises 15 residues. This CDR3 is CASSPGGDSYDEQYF. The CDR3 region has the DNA TGCGCCAGCAGCCCCGGAGGGGACAGCTATGACGAGCAGTACTTC.

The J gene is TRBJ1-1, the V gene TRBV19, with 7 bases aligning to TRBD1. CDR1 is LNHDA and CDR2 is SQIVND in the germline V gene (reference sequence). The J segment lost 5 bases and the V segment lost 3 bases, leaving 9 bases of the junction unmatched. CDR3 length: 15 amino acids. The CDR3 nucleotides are TGTGCCAGTAGTATCTATCCGACAGGGAGGACTGAAGCTTTCTTT. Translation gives CASSIYPTGRTEAFF.

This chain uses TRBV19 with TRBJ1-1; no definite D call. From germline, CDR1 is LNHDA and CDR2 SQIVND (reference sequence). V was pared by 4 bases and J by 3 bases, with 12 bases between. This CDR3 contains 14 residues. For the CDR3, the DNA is TGTGCCAGTAGTAACATTCAAACCGACACTGAAGCTTTCTTT. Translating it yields CASSNIQTDTEAFF.

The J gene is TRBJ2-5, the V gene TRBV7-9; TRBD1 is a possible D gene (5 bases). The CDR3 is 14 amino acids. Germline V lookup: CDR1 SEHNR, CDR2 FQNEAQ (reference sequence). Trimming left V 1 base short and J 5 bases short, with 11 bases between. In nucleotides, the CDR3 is TGTGCCAGCAGCTTAGGCCAGGGTTTCGAGACCCAGTACTTC. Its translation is CASSLGQGFETQYF.

The CDR3 bases are TGTGCCAGCAGTCTCGGAGGAGGGTCTGAAGCTTTCTTT. It translates to CASSLGGGSEAFF. This chain uses TRBV27 with TRBJ1-1; no clear D. Trimming pared 5 bases from V and 6 bases from J, leaving 13 bases between. CDR1 MNHEY and CDR2 SMNVEV come from the germline V gene (reference sequence). There are 13 residues in the CDR3.

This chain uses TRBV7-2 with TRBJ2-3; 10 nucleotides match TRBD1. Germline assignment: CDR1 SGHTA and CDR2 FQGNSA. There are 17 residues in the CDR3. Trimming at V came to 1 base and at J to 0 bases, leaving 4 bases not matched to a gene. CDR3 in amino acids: CASSLGQGAPSTDTQYF. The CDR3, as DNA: TGTGCCAGCAGCTTAGGACAGGGGGCGCCCAGCACAGATACGCAGTATTTT.

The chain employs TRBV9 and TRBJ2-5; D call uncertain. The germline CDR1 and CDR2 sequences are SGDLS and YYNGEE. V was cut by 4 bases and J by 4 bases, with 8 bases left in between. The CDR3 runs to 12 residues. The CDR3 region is CASSPTGETQYF. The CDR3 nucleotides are TGTGCCAGCAGCCCCACTGGAGAGACCCAGTACTTC.

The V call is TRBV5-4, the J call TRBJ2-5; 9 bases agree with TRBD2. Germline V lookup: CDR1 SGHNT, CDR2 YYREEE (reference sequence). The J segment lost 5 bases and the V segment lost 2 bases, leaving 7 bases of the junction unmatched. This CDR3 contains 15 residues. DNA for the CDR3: TGTGCCAGCAGCTTTGTTAGCGGGAGTAGGGAGACCCAGTACTTC. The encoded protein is CASSFVSGSRETQYF. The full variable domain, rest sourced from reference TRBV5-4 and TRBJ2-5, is ETGVTQSPTHLIKTRGQQVTLRCSSQSGHNTVSWYQQALGQGPQFIFQYYREEENGRGNFPPRFSGLQFPNYSSELNVNALELDDSALYLCASSFVSGSRETQYFGPGTRLLVL.

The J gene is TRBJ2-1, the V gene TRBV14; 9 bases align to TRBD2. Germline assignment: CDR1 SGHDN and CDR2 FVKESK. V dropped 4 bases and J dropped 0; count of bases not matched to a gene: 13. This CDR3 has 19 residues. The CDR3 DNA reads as TGTGCCAGCAGCCTCTCGGCGGGTTGGACTAGCGTCTCCTACAATGAGCAGTTCTTC. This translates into CASSLSAGWTSVSYNEQFF.

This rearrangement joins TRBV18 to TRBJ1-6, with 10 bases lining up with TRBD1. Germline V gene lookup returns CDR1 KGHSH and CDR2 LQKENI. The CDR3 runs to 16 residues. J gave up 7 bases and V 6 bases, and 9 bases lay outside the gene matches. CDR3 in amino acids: CASSRQGAMGNSPLHF. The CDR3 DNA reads TGTGCCAGCTCGCGACAGGGGGCGATGGGGAATTCACCCCTCCACTTT.

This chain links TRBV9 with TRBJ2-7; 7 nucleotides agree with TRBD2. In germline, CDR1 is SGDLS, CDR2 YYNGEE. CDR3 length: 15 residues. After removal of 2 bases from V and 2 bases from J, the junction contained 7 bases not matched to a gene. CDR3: CASSVGTTSTYEQYF. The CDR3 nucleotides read TGTGCCAGCAGCGTCGGGACTACCTCAACCTACGAGCAGTACTTC.

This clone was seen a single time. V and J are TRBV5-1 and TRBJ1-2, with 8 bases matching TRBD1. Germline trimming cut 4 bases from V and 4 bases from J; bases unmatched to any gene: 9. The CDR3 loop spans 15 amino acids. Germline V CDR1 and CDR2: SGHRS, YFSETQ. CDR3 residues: CASSPRDRLPYGYTF. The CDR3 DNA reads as TGCGCCAGCAGCCCCCGGGACAGGCTACCCTATGGCTACACCTTC.

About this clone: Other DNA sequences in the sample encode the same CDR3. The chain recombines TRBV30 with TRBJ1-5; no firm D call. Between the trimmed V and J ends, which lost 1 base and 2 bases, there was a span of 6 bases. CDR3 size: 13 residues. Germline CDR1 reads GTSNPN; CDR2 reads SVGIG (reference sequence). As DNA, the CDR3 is TGTGCCTGGAGTGACGGAGGCAATCAGCCCCAGCATTTT. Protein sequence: CAWSDGGNQPQHF.

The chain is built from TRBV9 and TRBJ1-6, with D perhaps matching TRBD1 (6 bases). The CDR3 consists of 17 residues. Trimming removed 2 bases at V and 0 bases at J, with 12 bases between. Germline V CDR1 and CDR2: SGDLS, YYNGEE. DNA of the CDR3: TGTGCCAGCAGCGTCGAGGGGGATAGCTCCTATAATTCACCCCTCCACTTT. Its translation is CASSVEGDSSYNSPLHF.

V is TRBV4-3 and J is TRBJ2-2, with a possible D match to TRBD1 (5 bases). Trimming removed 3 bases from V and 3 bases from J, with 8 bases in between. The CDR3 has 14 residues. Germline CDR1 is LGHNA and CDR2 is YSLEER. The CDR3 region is CASSQDTYTGELFF. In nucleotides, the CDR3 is TGCGCCAGCAGCCAGGACACCTACACCGGGGAGCTGTTTTTT.

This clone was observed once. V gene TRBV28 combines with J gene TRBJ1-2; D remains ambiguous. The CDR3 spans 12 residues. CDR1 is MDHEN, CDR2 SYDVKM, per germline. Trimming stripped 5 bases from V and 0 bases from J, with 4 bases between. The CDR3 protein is CASSEANYGYTF. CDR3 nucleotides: TGTGCCAGCAGTGAGGCTAACTATGGCTACACCTTC.

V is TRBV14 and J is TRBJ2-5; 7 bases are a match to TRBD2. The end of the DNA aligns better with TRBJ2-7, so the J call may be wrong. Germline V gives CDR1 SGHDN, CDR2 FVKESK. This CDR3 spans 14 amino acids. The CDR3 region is CASSPDQGGYEQYF. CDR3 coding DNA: TGTGCCAGCAGCCCGGACCAGGGAGGGTACGAGCAGTACTTC.

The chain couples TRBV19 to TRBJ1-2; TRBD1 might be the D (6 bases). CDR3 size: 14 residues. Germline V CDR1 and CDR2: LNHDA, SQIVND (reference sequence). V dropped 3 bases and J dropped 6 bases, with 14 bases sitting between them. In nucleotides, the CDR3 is TGTGCCAGTAGTATCTTGTCAGGGGCAAATGGCTACACCTTC. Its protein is CASSILSGANGYTF.

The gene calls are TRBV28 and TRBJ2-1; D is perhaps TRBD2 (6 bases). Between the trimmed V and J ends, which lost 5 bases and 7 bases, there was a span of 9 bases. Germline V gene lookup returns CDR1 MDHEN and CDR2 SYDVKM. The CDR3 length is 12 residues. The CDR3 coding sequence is TGTGCCAGCAGTACGAGCGGGAATGAGCAGTTCTTC. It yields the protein CASSTSGNEQFF.

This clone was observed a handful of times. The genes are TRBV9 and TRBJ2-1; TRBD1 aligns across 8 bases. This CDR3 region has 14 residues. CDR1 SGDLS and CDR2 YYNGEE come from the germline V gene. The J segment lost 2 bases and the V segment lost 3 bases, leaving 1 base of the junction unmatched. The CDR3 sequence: CASSGTGTYNEQFF. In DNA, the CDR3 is TGTGCCAGCAGCGGGACAGGGACCTACAATGAGCAGTTCTTC.

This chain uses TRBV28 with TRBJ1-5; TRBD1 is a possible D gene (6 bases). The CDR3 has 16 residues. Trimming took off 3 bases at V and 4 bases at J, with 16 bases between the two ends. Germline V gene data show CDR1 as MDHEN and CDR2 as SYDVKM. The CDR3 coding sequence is TGTGCCAGCAGTTTGGAGGAACAGGGTCGAAATCAGCCCCAGCATTTT. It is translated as CASSLEEQGRNQPQHF. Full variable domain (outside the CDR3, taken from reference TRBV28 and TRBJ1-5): DVKVTQSSRYLVKRTGEKVFLECVQDMDHENMFWYRQDPGLGLRLIYFSYDVKMKEKGDIPEGYSVSREKKERFSLILESASTNQTSMYLCASSLEEQGRNQPQHFGDGTRLSIL.

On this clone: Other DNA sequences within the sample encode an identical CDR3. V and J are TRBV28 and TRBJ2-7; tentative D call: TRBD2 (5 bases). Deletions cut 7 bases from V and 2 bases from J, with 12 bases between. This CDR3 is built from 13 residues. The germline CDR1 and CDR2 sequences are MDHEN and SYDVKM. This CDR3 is CASKLAAAYEQYF. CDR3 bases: TGTGCCAGCAAGTTAGCAGCGGCCTACGAGCAGTACTTC.

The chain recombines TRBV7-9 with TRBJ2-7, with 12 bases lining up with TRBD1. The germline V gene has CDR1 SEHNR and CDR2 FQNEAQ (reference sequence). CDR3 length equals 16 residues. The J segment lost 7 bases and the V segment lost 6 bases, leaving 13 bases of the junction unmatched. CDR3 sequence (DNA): TGTGCCAGCAGACTGACCGGGACAGGGGGCGCGGGGGAGCAGTACTTC. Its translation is CASRLTGTGGAGEQYF.

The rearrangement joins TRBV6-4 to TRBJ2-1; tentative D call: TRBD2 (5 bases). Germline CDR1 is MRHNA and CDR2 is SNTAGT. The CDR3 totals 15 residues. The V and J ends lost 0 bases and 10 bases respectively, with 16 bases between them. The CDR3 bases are TGTGCCAGCAGTGACTCGACCGCCTGGAGGATCGAGCAGTTCTTC. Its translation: CASSDSTAWRIEQFF.

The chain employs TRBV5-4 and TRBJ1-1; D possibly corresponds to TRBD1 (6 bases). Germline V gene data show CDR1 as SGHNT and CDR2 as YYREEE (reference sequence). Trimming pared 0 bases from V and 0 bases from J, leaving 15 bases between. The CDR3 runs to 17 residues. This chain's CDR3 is CASSLAGRDRMNTEAFF. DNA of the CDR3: TGTGCCAGCAGCTTGGCAGGGCGTGACAGGATGAACACTGAAGCTTTCTTT.

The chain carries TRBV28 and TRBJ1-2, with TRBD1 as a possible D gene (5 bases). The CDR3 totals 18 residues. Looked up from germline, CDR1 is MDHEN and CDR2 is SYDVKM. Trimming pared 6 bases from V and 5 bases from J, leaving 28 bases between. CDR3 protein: CASSPLASDGTYTYGYTF. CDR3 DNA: TGTGCCAGCAGCCCCCTAGCGTCGGACGGGACGTATACTTATGGCTACACCTTC.

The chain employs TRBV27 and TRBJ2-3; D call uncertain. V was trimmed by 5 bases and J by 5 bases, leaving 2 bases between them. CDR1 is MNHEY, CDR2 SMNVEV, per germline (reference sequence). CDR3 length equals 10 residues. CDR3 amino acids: CASSLDTQYF. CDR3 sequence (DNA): TGTGCCAGCAGTCTAGATACGCAGTATTTT.